This T cell receptor beta chain is from a study of blood T cell repertoires in COVID-19. Study information: T cells, B-cell-depleted T cells, or PBMCs supplied cDNA or gDNA.

This CDR3 region has 13 residues. Trimming stripped 0 bases from V and 5 bases from J, with 8 bases between. CDR1 and CDR2 from the germline V gene are SGDLS and YYNGEE. Authors' methods: Estimation of nucleated cell counts was performed using reference gene primer amplification. Clones were sequenced by immunoSEQ multiplex PCR, and TCRdb holds only the in-frame ones, with some missing. V and J calls and clone size are as listed in that table; D and trimming were resolved from the DNA. The sample has about 240,000 clones, about 86% seen once; the top ten hold less than 4%. Individuals aged roughly 18 to 90 years were recruited from about two dozen US areas.

This chain connects TRBV9 to TRBJ1-1, with D possibly matching TRBD1 (5 bases). Sequencing input: PBMCs or T cells enriched from blood (not recorded which). The source of this sequence is a middle-aged woman with acute COVID-19. The DNA of the CDR3 is TGTGCCAGCAGCGTAGGGGGGGAAACTGAAGCTTTCTTT. This encodes CASSVGGETEAFF.